This TCR beta chain was identified during a study of T cell responses to AZD1222 COVID-19 vaccine. Notes on the study in general: Donors skewed white British and female; clonal diversity was possibly underestimated. None of the repertoires were sampled until the peak T cell response had passed.

Comment on this clone: No antigen is known for it.

Clones were sequenced by immunoSEQ multiplex PCR, and TCRdb holds only the in-frame ones, with some missing. The sample includes tens of thousands of clones, 87% of them seen just once. The source material was peripheral blood, sampled 28 days after the second AZD1222 dose. This receptor was obtained from an adult who received the AZD1222 COVID-19 vaccine.

In DNA, the CDR3 is TGTGCCAGCAGTTATCGGGGGCGCGATGAAAAACTGTTTTTT. This translates into CASSYRGRDEKLFF. The J gene is TRBJ1-4, the V gene TRBV6-2 or TRBV6-3; a weak D match, TRBD1 (6 bases). The V gene lost 3 bases and the J gene lost 6 bases, with 11 bases spanning the gap. Germline-derived CDR1 and CDR2 are MNHEY and SVGEGT. The CDR3 runs to 14 residues.